One TCR beta chain is described in this entry. Its antigen remains unknown. The CDR3 goes on 3 residues after the read ends, and that part is filled in from the germline J gene. The data were taken from a study of T cells in women clearing cervical HPV infection. The wider study: Controls' single incident HPV16 infection cleared within 12 months without precancer. Study findings and constraints: Timing of associations relative to infection is unclear; T-cell subsets were not isolated.

This CDR3 comprises 17 residues. Unmatched junction bases numbered 11, after V lost 1 base and J lost 3 bases. CDR1 is DFQATT, CDR2 SNEGSKA, per germline (reference sequence). Sequencing used immunoSEQ multiplex PCR; TCRdb keeps in-frame clones, though not all of them. The sample holds about 22,000 clones. The origin of this receptor is a woman aged 18-69 years with a cervical HPV16 infection that either progressed to CIN3+ or cleared (not recorded which). The chain is built from TRBV20-1 and TRBJ2-1; TRBD1 matches 8 bases. The material sequenced was blood buffy coat. The CDR3 spells CSARGQGAYTSYNEQFF. CDR3 bases read: TGCAGTGCTAGAGGGCAGGGGGCTTATACTAGCTACAATGAG.